These T cell receptor beta chains were read from a single sample in a study of T cell repertoires in cytomegalovirus infection. TCRdb reanalysed the reads using MiXCR and keeps one entry per CDR3 protein. The sample has roughly 78,000 distinct CDR3 sequences, roughly 40% seen once. Their recognized antigens are unknown. The sequencing here drew on CD8+ T cells from cultured PBMCs, taken from culture after CMV antigen stimulation. The receptors were sampled from a human donor in good health (CMV status not recorded). Some clones in this sample may be carry-over from other donors' samples. Each CDR3 is given with its conserved first and last residue. D genes are given only for firm matches. The listing skips clone size in some rows; elsewhere it reads once, few, many or a size class.

J gene: TRBJ2-7
clone size: NA
V gene: TRBV2
D gene: TRBD2
CDR3 DNA: TGTGCCAGCGGTTCTTTAGCGGGGGCAAAGCAGTACTTC
CDR3 protein: CASGSLAGAKQYF

J gene: TRBJ1-2
clone size: few
V gene: TRBV7-6
D gene: TRBD1
CDR3 DNA: TGTGCCAGCAGCTTGGACAGGGGCGCCAACCGGAAATATGGCTACACCTTC
CDR3 protein: CASSLDRGANRKYGYTF

J gene: TRBJ2-3
clone size: few
V gene: TRBV4-1
D gene: TRBD1
CDR3 DNA: TGCGCCAGCAGCTGGGGGACAGGGACCACAGATACGCAGTATTTT
CDR3 protein: CASSWGTGTTDTQYF

J gene: TRBJ1-5
clone size: NA
V gene: TRBV7-9
D gene: NA
CDR3 DNA: TGTGCCAGCAGTTCCCCAGGGGTTCAGCCCCAGCATTTT
CDR3 protein: CASSSPGVQPQHF

J gene: TRBJ1-6
clone size: NA
V gene: TRBV6-1
D gene: NA
CDR3 DNA: TGTGCCAGCAGTGACCAAGGACCACCCCTCCACTTT
CDR3 protein: CASSDQGPPLHF

J gene: TRBJ1-2
clone size: NA
V gene: TRBV7-6
D gene: NA
CDR3 DNA: TGTGCCAGCAGCTTAGCGCTTGGGCAGTCACATAACTATGGCTACACCTTC
CDR3 protein: CASSLALGQSHNYGYTF

J gene: TRBJ2-3
clone size: NA
V gene: TRBV19
D gene: NA
CDR3 DNA: TGTGCCACCCATGATCGGGGGAATCCCACAGATACGCAGTATTTT
CDR3 protein: CATHDRGNPTDTQYF

J gene: TRBJ1-2
clone size: NA
V gene: TRBV19
D gene: NA
CDR3 DNA: TGTGCCAGTAGTATCCGGGACCTAACGCTGCTCTATGGCTACACCTTC
CDR3 protein: CASSIRDLTLLYGYTF

J gene: TRBJ1-5
clone size: NA
V gene: TRBV4-1
D gene: TRBD1
CDR3 DNA: TGCGCCAGCAGCCCTTCGGGACAGCCTGATCAGCCCCAGCATTTT
CDR3 protein: CASSPSGQPDQPQHF

J gene: TRBJ2-2
clone size: once
V gene: TRBV6-6
D gene: NA
CDR3 DNA: TGTGCCAGCGGGTGGAACACCGGGGAGCTGTTTTTT
CDR3 protein: CASGWNTGELFF

J gene: TRBJ2-7
clone size: NA
V gene: TRBV6-6
D gene: TRBD1
CDR3 DNA: TGTGCCAGCAGTGACTACCCAGGGGGCGCCGAGCAGTACTTC
CDR3 protein: CASSDYPGGAEQYF

J gene: TRBJ2-3
clone size: many
V gene: TRBV7-6
D gene: NA
CDR3 DNA: TGTGCCAGCAGCTTACTATCGGGGGTTAAGACTAGCACAGATACGCAGTATTTT
CDR3 protein: CASSLLSGVKTSTDTQYF

J gene: TRBJ1-1
clone size: NA
V gene: TRBV6-5
D gene: NA
CDR3 DNA: TGTGCCAGCAGTCCCTCCCCCGGGACGGCGAACACTGAAGCTTTCTTT
CDR3 protein: CASSPSPGTANTEAFF

J gene: TRBJ1-1
clone size: NA
V gene: TRBV19
D gene: NA
CDR3 DNA: TGTGCCAGTAGTATAGAAGGTGGAGGGCCGAACACTGAAGCTTTCTTT
CDR3 protein: CASSIEGGGPNTEAFF

J gene: TRBJ1-2
clone size: once
V gene: TRBV4-1
D gene: NA
CDR3 DNA: TGCGCCAGCAGCCCCCGCCAGGAAGGGACCTATGGCTACACCTTC
CDR3 protein: CASSPRQEGTYGYTF

J gene: TRBJ1-6
clone size: few
V gene: TRBV27
D gene: NA
CDR3 DNA: TGTGCCAGCAGTTTATCGACGTGGACACCCCTCCACTTT
CDR3 protein: CASSLSTWTPLHF

J gene: TRBJ2-1
clone size: NA
V gene: TRBV9
D gene: TRBD2
CDR3 DNA: TGTGCCAGCACCGCGACAGGGACTAGCGGGAGCAATGAGCAGTTCTTC
CDR3 protein: CASTATGTSGSNEQFF

J gene: TRBJ2-1
clone size: NA
V gene: TRBV5-5
D gene: NA
CDR3 DNA: TGTGCCAGCAGCTACCGGGACGGGGACCTGAATGAGCAGTTCTTC
CDR3 protein: CASSYRDGDLNEQFF

J gene: TRBJ2-7
clone size: few
V gene: TRBV19
D gene: NA
CDR3 DNA: TGTGCCAGTAGTCCCGGACCAGTCTACGAGCAGTACTTC
CDR3 protein: CASSPGPVYEQYF

J gene: TRBJ2-7
clone size: NA
V gene: TRBV5-1
D gene: TRBD1
CDR3 DNA: TGCGCCAGCAGCTTGGCCGTGACAGGGACGTCCTACGAGCAGTACTTC
CDR3 protein: CASSLAVTGTSYEQYF

J gene: TRBJ2-1
clone size: many
V gene: TRBV28
D gene: TRBD1
CDR3 DNA: TGTGCCAGCAGTTTATCCCTAACTACAGGGGTGCGTTACAATGAGCAGTTCTTC
CDR3 protein: CASSLSLTTGVRYNEQFF

J gene: TRBJ1-5
clone size: NA
V gene: TRBV9
D gene: NA
CDR3 DNA: TGTGCCAGCAGCGTGGGTTTAGGTGCCGGTCAGCCCCAGCATTTT
CDR3 protein: CASSVGLGAGQPQHF

J gene: TRBJ1-6
clone size: NA
V gene: TRBV4-1
D gene: TRBD1
CDR3 DNA: TGCGCCAGCAGCCTTTCACAGGGGACGGGCTCACCCCTCCACTTT
CDR3 protein: CASSLSQGTGSPLHF

J gene: TRBJ2-5
clone size: few
V gene: TRBV7-9
D gene: NA
CDR3 DNA: TGTGCCAGCGAAAGGGTGGAAGAGACCCAGTACTTC
CDR3 protein: CASERVEETQYF

J gene: TRBJ1-4
clone size: NA
V gene: TRBV7-2
D gene: TRBD1
CDR3 DNA: TGTGCCAGCAGCGCAAGCTACGGACAGGTTGAAAAACTGTTTTTT
CDR3 protein: CASSASYGQVEKLFF

J gene: TRBJ2-5
clone size: NA
V gene: TRBV7-6
D gene: NA
CDR3 DNA: TGTGCCAGCAGCTTAGAAGCAGGGCCCGAAGAGACCCAGTACTTC
CDR3 protein: CASSLEAGPEETQYF

J gene: TRBJ2-7
clone size: NA
V gene: TRBV28
D gene: NA
CDR3 DNA: TGTGCCAGCAGTATGGCCGGATACGCGGCCTACGAGCAGTACTTC
CDR3 protein: CASSMAGYAAYEQYF

J gene: TRBJ1-1
clone size: NA
V gene: TRBV5-1
D gene: NA
CDR3 DNA: TGCGCCAGCAGCTTGGTCGGGAGTTTAGACACTGAAGCTTTCTTT
CDR3 protein: CASSLVGSLDTEAFF

J gene: TRBJ2-5
clone size: once
V gene: TRBV4-3
D gene: NA
CDR3 DNA: TGCGCCAGCAGCCAAGGGAGGGGTCCCCAGTACTTC
CDR3 protein: CASSQGRGPQYF